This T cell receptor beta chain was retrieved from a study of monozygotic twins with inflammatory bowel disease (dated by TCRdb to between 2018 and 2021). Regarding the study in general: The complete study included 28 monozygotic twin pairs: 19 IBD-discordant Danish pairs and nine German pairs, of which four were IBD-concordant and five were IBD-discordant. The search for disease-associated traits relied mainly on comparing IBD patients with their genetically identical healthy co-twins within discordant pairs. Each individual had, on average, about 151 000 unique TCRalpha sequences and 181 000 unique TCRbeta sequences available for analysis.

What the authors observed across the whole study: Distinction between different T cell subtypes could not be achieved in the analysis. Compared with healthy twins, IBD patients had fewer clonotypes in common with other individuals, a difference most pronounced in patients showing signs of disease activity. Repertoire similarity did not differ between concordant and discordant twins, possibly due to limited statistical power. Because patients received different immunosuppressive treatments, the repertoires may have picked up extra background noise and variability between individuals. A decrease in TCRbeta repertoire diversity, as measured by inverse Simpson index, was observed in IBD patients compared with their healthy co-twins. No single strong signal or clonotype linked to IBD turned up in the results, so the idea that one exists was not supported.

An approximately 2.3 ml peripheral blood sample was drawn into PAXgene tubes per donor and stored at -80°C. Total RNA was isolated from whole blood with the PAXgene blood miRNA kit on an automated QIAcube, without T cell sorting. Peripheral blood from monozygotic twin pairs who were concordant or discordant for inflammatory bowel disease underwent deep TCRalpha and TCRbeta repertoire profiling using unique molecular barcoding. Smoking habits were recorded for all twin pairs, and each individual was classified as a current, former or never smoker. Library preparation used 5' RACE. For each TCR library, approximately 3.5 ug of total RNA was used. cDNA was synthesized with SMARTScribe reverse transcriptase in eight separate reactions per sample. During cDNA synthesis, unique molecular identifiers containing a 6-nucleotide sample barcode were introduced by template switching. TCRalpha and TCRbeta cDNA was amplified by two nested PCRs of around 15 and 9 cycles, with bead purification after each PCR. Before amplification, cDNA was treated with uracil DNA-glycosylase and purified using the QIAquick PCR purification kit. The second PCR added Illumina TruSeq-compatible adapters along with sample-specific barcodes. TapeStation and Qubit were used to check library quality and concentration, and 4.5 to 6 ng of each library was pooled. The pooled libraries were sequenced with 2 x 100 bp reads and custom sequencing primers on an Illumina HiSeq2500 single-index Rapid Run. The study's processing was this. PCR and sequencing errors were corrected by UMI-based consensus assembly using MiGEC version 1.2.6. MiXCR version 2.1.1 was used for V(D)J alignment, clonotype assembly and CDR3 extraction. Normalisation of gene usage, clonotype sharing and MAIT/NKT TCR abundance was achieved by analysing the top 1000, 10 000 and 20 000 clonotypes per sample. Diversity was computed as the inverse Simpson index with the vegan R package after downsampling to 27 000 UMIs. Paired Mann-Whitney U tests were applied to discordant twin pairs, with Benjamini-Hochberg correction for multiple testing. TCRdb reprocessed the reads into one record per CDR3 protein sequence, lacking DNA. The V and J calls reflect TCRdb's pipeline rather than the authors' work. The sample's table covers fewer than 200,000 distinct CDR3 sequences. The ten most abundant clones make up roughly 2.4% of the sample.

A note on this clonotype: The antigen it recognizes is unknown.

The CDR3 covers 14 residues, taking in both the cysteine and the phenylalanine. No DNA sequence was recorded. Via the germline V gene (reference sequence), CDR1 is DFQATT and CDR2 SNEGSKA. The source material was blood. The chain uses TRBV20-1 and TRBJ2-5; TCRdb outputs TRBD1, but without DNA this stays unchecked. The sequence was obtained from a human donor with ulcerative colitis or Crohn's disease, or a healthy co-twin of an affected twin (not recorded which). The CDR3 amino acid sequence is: CSATGEGRRETQYF.